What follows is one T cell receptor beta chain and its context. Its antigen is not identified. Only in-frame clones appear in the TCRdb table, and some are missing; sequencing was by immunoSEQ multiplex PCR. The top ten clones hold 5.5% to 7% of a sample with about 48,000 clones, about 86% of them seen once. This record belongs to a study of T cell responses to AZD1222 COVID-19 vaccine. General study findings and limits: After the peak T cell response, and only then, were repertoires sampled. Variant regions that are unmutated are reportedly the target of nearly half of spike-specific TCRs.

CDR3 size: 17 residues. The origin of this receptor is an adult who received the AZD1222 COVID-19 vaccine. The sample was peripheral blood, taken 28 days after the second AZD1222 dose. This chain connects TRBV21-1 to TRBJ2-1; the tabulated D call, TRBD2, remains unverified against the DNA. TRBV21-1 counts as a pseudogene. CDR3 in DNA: TGTGCCAGCAGCAAGAGCGAAGCGGGAGGTATCTACAATGAGCAGTTCTTC. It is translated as CASSKSEAGGIYNEQFF.